What follows describes a single TCR beta chain. The antigen is not known. Both 60 Vbeta primers and 13 Jbeta primers went into the PCR. The method was immunoSEQ multiplex PCR; TCRdb's version includes in-frame clones alone and lacks a portion of them. This table has about 140,000 clones, 77% appearing once. This specimen comes from a study of cytomegalovirus exposure and HLA in healthy donors. About the study: Genotyping of roughly 400 donors showed that about 84% belonged to the Caucasian-associated ancestry cluster.

The CDR3 consists of 15 residues. Germline trimming cut 5 bases from V and 6 bases from J; bases unmatched to any gene: 6. Germline CDR1 is MNHNS and CDR2 is SASEGT. Study conclusions and caveats: Productive status was seen about 87% or about 30% of the time for most TCR beta V segments in an earlier analysis. Later on, an analysis showed TCR association rates differing by HLA locus, with DRB1 the most and HLA-C the fewest. What a later analysis reportedly showed was that an Asian-associated ancestry cluster had fewer N-insertions than the roughly 700-donor mean.

The sample was PBMCs. V usage is TRBV6-1 and J usage is TRBJ1-5; 11 bases are a match to TRBD1. The sequence was obtained from a young man in good health and CMV-seronegative. CDR3 region: CASSSDRGRFQPQHF. The CDR3 DNA reads as TGTGCCAGCAGTTCGGACAGGGGGCGCTTTCAGCCCCAGCATTTT.